What follows is one TCR beta chain and its context. Its antigen target is currently unknown. There are no base qualities to consult, and no much larger clone falls within one base. Trimming leaves V shorter by 1 base and J shorter by 0 bases, with the junction holding 5 bases beyond the gene matches. CDR1 and CDR2, per the germline V gene, are MGHRA and YSYEKL. Its CDR3 holds 16 amino acids, cysteine through phenylalanine. The sequence is cut down to CDR3 DNA, 48 bases in frame from base 1. The immunoSEQ Assay, a bias-controlled multiplex PCR, was used to amplify TCRbeta CDR3 regions from genomic DNA. In the original analysis: Nucleated cell counts per sample were estimated from amplification of reference gene primers within the assay. To quantify the absolute abundance of each unique TCRbeta CDR3 rearrangement, sequence reads were collapsed and filtered. Productive Simpson clonality was computed per sample as the square root of Simpson's diversity index over productive rearrangements. The table comes from immuneACCESS by way of TCRdb, which keeps in-frame sequences with V and J called. Part of the clones is missing from these tables; in studies checked, under half for an unresolved V gene and the rest for unknown reasons. That table furnishes V, J and clone size, whereas the DNA furnished D and trimming. The sample yields about 290,000 clones; approximately 88% were counted once. Together, the top ten hold about 0.94% of the sample.

A second Seattle source provided samples from volunteer blood donors who had recovered from COVID-19. Whole blood was collected in K2EDTA tubes by collaborating institutions according to the institutions' own protocols. For TCRbeta analysis, collaborator samples were shipped as frozen whole blood, as isolated PBMCs, or as DNA extracted from either sample type. The data originate from a study of blood T cell repertoires in COVID-19 (dated by TCRdb to 2018 to 2020). Context from the whole study: Collaborator samples came from the United States, Italy and Spain and covered acute and convalescent phases of COVID-19. The material from the prospective study consisted of cDNA or gDNA derived from T cells, B-cell-depleted T cells, or PBMCs. Subjects who had been exposed to COVID-19, were actively infected with it, or had recovered from it provided the deeply sampled blood TCRbeta repertoires that made up the dataset. The repertoires were released in a freely available public database meant as a resource for research on the immune response to SARS-CoV-2. Samples were obtained from the ongoing ImmuneRACE study (first 160 participants) and from 950 to 1,500 subjects provided by 6 global collaborators. The sample metadata nearly always contained a de-identified subject ID, COVID-19 status, age in years and sex. Where HLA class I and class II types were available, the types were taken from metadata supplied by the sample provider, not from assay-based typing.

The research as a whole found: The amount of clinical and demographic metadata varied by source and participant and was provided uncurated.

This TCR came from a woman in her forties who had recovered from COVID-19. Recombination joined TRBV4-1 with TRBJ2-7; TRBD2 agrees with 8 junctional bases. The sample comprised peripheral blood. The nucleotide sequence is TGCGCCAGCAGCCAAGCGGGAGGGCCCAGCTCCTACGAGCAGTACTTC. The encoded protein is CASSQAGGPSSYEQYF.